Listed below are T cell receptor beta chains from one sample, sequenced in a study of blood T cell repertoires in COVID-19. The protocol was immunoSEQ multiplex PCR, while the TCRdb copy is restricted to in-frame clones and leaves out a portion. The sample comprises some 150,000 clones, approximately 84% of which are singletons, and less than 3.5% rests with the top ten. Sequencing was done on a sample of peripheral blood. All receptors derive from a human donor with acute or convalescent COVID-19. The donor label of this sample is uncertain. Each CDR3 is given with its conserved first and last residue. The D gene is left open where the match is weak. Clone sizes are given selectively: once, few, many, or a class where the clone is expanded.

TRBD1,TRBJ2-2,once,TRBV18,TGTGCCAGCTCACCACGAGGGGGCCGTGACACCGGGGAGCTGTTTTTT,CASSPRGGRDTGELFF
TRBD1,TRBJ1-6,many,TRBV19,TGTGCCAGTAGTGCAACAGGGGGGGATTCACCCCTCCACTTT,CASSATGGDSPLHF
.,TRBJ1-1,.,TRBV18,TGTGCCAGCTCACCACCGCAGGGCTGGACTGAAGCTTTCTTT,CASSPPQGWTEAFF
TRBD1,TRBJ1-2,.,TRBV7-2,TGTGCCAGCAGCTTCGGACAGGGGGCTTATGGCTACACCTTC,CASSFGQGAYGYTF
.,TRBJ1-1,.,TRBV7-6,TGTGCCAGCTCAAGTGGGGGCCCGAACACTGAAGCTTTCTTT,CASSSGGPNTEAFF
.,TRBJ1-2,.,TRBV4-2,TGTGCCAGCAGCCAAGACCGGAGTCACTATGGCTACACCTTC,CASSQDRSHYGYTF
.,TRBJ1-4,few,TRBV5-1,TGCGCCAGCAGCTTAGGGAGGGACACAACTAATGAAAAACTGTTTTTT,CASSLGRDTTNEKLFF
.,TRBJ2-1,.,TRBV5-1,TGCGCCAGCACGGGACAAGAGATCTCGAGCGGCAATGAGCAGTTCTTC,CASTGQEISSGNEQFF
TRBD1,TRBJ2-5,.,TRBV19,TGTGCCAGTAGTAGTGGACAGGTCAAAGAGACCCAGTACTTC,CASSSGQVKETQYF
.,TRBJ2-4,.,TRBV9,TGTGCCAGCAGCGCTCAGGTGGGAGGAAACATTCAGTACTTC,CASSAQVGGNIQYF
.,TRBJ1-1,few,TRBV7-2,TGTGCCAGCAGCTTAGGCAGTTTATTGAACACTGAAGCTTTCTTT,CASSLGSLLNTEAFF
.,TRBJ2-3,.,TRBV11-3,TGTGCCAGCAGCTTAACATACACAGATACGCAGTATTTT,CASSLTYTDTQYF
TRBD1,TRBJ1-2,.,TRBV24-1,TGTGCCACCAGTGACCACTCTCGACAGGGAAACTATGGCTACACCTTC,CATSDHSRQGNYGYTF
.,TRBJ1-3,.,TRBV9,TGTGCCAGCAGCGTAGGTATGGAGGCTGGAAACACCATATATTTT,CASSVGMEAGNTIYF
.,TRBJ2-1,.,TRBV23-1,TGCGCCAGCAGTCAATCCAACTCACTTTATACAGGGGAGGTGGAGGGTGAGCAGTTCTTC,CASSQSNSLYTGEVEGEQFF
TRBD1,TRBJ1-3,.,TRBV5-8,TGTGCCAGCAGCCGGACAGGGGCTGGAAACACCATATATTTT,CASSRTGAGNTIYF
TRBD1,TRBJ1-4,few,TRBV5-1,TGCGCCAGCAGCCTCCGACAGGGCGGGTTGGGGGAAAAACTGTTTTTT,CASSLRQGGLGEKLFF
TRBD2,TRBJ2-5,.,TRBV7-2,TGTGCCAGCAGCTTAGGGTATAGCAAGCGGGAGGAGAGGGGAGAGACCCAGTACTTC,CASSLGYSKREERGETQYF
TRBD2,TRBJ2-3,.,TRBV5-4,TGTGCCAGCAGCCCCGGAGCGGGAGTCGGCACAGATACGCAGTATTTT,CASSPGAGVGTDTQYF
.,TRBJ2-5,.,TRBV7-9,TGTGCCAGCAGCTTTGGGGCCCTATCCCAAGAGACCCAGTACTTC,CASSFGALSQETQYF
.,TRBJ2-1,once,TRBV24-1,TGTGCCACCAGTGATGCTGGGGCGGCGGTTTACAATGAGCAGTTCTTC,CATSDAGAAVYNEQFF
TRBD1,TRBJ2-3,.,TRBV28,TGTGCCAGCAGCCGCCTTGAGACAGGGTATGAGGGGGATACGCAGTATTTT,CASSRLETGYEGDTQYF
.,TRBJ1-3,.,TRBV11-1,TGTGCCAGCAGCTCAAGGGACAACTCTGGAAACACCATATATTTT,CASSSRDNSGNTIYF
TRBD1,TRBJ2-2,.,TRBV10-3,TGTGCCATCAGCAGGACAGGGGAAAAAACCGCGAACACCGGGGAGCTGTTTTTT,CAISRTGEKTANTGELFF
.,TRBJ2-3,.,TRBV5-1,TGCGCCAGCAGATACAGGGCGAAAGATACGCAGTATTTT,CASRYRAKDTQYF
.,TRBJ1-1,.,TRBV7-2,TGTGCCAGCAGCTTAGGCGGAGGGTCTGAAGCTTTCTTT,CASSLGGGSEAFF
TRBD1,TRBJ1-1,.,TRBV6-1,TGTGCCAGCAGTGAAAAGGGACAGAGGGCTTTCTTT,CASSEKGQRAFF
.,TRBJ1-3,once,TRBV10-3,TGTGCCACCACCCTAGAGAGAATCATTGGAAACACCATATATTTT,CATTLERIIGNTIYF
TRBD2,TRBJ2-3,.,TRBV13,TGTGCCAGCAGCTACTTTAGCGGGAGTGGCACAGATACGCAGTATTTT,CASSYFSGSGTDTQYF
TRBD2,TRBJ2-1,.,TRBV5-5,TGTGCCAGCAACACCCTAGCGGCCAATGAGCAGTTCTTC,CASNTLAANEQFF
TRBD1,TRBJ1-1,.,TRBV5-1,TGCGCCAGCAGCGGGGACAGCTCGACCCCTGAAGCTTTCTTT,CASSGDSSTPEAFF
.,TRBJ2-2,once,TRBV9,TGTGCCAGCAGCCTTAGCCTTGCCCTGGACACCGGGGAGCTGTTTTTT,CASSLSLALDTGELFF
.,TRBJ1-6,.,TRBV5-1,TGCGCCAGCAGCTTGGAGAGCGAGCGGTCACCCCTCCACTTT,CASSLESERSPLHF
TRBD1,TRBJ1-5,.,TRBV12-5,TGTGCTAGTGGTTTAGGGGGCGACCAGCCCCAGCATTTT,CASGLGGDQPQHF
.,TRBJ1-2,once,TRBV15,TGTGCCACCAGCAGATTGACAGTTGCAGGTGGGTCGAACGGCTATGGCTACACCTTC,CATSRLTVAGGSNGYGYTF
TRBD1,TRBJ2-1,.,TRBV6-5,TGTGCCAGCAGTTCCCAGGACAGGGTGAATGAGCAGTTCTTC,CASSSQDRVNEQFF
TRBD1,TRBJ2-7,once,TRBV28,TGTGCCAGCAGCCCCGGGACAGTATCCTACGAGCAGTACTTC,CASSPGTVSYEQYF